Listed below are T cell receptor beta chains from one sample, sequenced in a study of CD8 T cells in ankylosing spondylitis. One entry per CDR3 protein, called by TCRdb with MiXCR from the 5' RACE reads. The profile shows approximately 290,000 distinct CDR3 sequences, around 20% of them singletons. Sequencing used blood, either unsorted or a sorted T cell fraction (not recorded which). These receptors came from a female donor with ankylosing spondylitis or in good health (not recorded which). CDR3s include the opening cysteine and the closing phenylalanine or tryptophan. D genes are given only for firm matches. Clone sizes are given selectively: once, few, many, or a class where the clone is expanded.

clone_size	j_call	d_call	v_call	cdr3_nt	cdr3_aa
few	TRBJ2-1	TRBD2	TRBV7-3	TGTGCCAGCAGCCTTAACGACCGGGGCGGCCTAGCGGACTACAATGAGCAGTTCTTC	CASSLNDRGGLADYNEQFF
.	TRBJ2-5	TRBD2	TRBV11-2	TGTGCCAGCAGCCCAGTCGGGGGGGAGACCCAGTACTTC	CASSPVGGETQYF
few	TRBJ2-7	TRBD2	TRBV7-2	TGTGCCAGCAGCCTTAGCGGGAGCGCCGACGAGCAGTACTTC	CASSLSGSADEQYF
.	TRBJ2-7	TRBD1	TRBV4-3	TGCGCCAGCAGCCAAAGACAGGGGGGCTACGAGCAGTACTTC	CASSQRQGGYEQYF
few	TRBJ1-1	.	TRBV15	TGTGCCACCCGCCTCATTCGGGACACTGAAGCTTTCTTT	CATRLIRDTEAFF
few	TRBJ2-3	TRBD2	TRBV7-7	TGTGCTAGCAGCCGGGGGGTAGCGGAAGATACGCAGTATTTT	CASSRGVAEDTQYF
.	TRBJ1-5	TRBD1	TRBV4-2	TGTGCCAGCAGCCGGGATGACAGGGGGAATCAGCCCCAGCATTTT	CASSRDDRGNQPQHF
many	TRBJ1-2	.	TRBV7-2	TGTGCCAGCAGCCCCCTTGGCAGGGGTATTCATGGCTACACCTTC	CASSPLGRGIHGYTF
.	TRBJ2-3	.	TRBV7-2	TGTGCCAGCAGCTTCGGACCGCCAGATACGCAGTATTTT	CASSFGPPDTQYF
few	TRBJ2-2	.	TRBV5-1	TGCGCCAGCAGCTTAAGAACAGGACCGAACACCGGGGAGCTGTTTTTT	CASSLRTGPNTGELFF
.	TRBJ1-1	TRBD1	TRBV20-1	TGCAGTGCTGTAAAGGGACAGCTTGAAGCTTTCTTT	CSAVKGQLEAFF
.	TRBJ2-7	.	TRBV28	TGTGCCAGCACAACCGGGGTTGACGAGCAGTACTTC	CASTTGVDEQYF
few	TRBJ1-5	.	TRBV9	TGTGCCAGCAGCCCCATCCCCGGGGTTGAACAGCCCCAGCATTTT	CASSPIPGVEQPQHF
.	TRBJ1-1	TRBD1	TRBV20-1	TGCAGTGCTATAAGAGGACAGGGGTTTGAAGCTTTCTTT	CSAIRGQGFEAFF
.	TRBJ1-1	.	TRBV20-1	TGCAGTGCTAGTCAGGTTAACACTGAAGCTTTCTTT	CSASQVNTEAFF
.	TRBJ2-7	TRBD1	TRBV7-9	TGTGCCAGCAGCTTAGGGCTTTGGACAGGCTCCTACGAGCAGTACTTC	CASSLGLWTGSYEQYF
many	TRBJ2-3	.	TRBV10-3	TGTGCCATCAGTGAGGCGACAGGGACTAGCACAGATACGCAGTATTTT	CAISEATGTSTDTQYF
.	TRBJ2-5	.	TRBV28	TGTGCCAGCAGTCGGCCTTCGGGGTCACAAGAGACCCAGTACTTC	CASSRPSGSQETQYF
few	TRBJ2-7	TRBD2	TRBV7-3	TGTGCCAGCTCCCCGGGACTACCATTCTACGAGCAGTACTTC	CASSPGLPFYEQYF
few	TRBJ2-7	TRBD2	TRBV10-1	TGCGCCAGCAGTGAAGTTAGCGGGAGGGCCTACGAGCAGTACTTC	CASSEVSGRAYEQYF
few	TRBJ2-7	TRBD2	TRBV6-5	TGTGCCAGCAGTTCCAGACTAGCGGGGCCACGCGAGCAGTACTTC	CASSSRLAGPREQYF
few	TRBJ2-7	.	TRBV7-2	TGTGCCAGCAGCTTAGGGCCCAACTACGAGCAGTACTTC	CASSLGPNYEQYF
.	TRBJ2-2	TRBD2	TRBV20-1	TGCAGTGCTAGGGGACTAGCGGGAGTGGCCGGGGAGCTGTTTTTT	CSARGLAGVAGELFF
.	TRBJ2-1	.	TRBV6-6	TGTGCCAGCAGTTACGGGTGGGAGCAGTTCTTC	CASSYGWEQFF
.	TRBJ2-7	.	TRBV6-2/TRBV6-3	TGTGCCAGCCGACGCGACATCCCCATCTACGAGCAGTACTTC	CASRRDIPIYEQYF
few	TRBJ1-1	.	TRBV20-1	TGCAGTGCTAGAGTCAGAGCGTATCCACCGCGCCGAGGTAACACTGAAGCTTTCTTT	CSARVRAYPPRRGNTEAFF
.	TRBJ2-2	TRBD1	TRBV6-4	TGTGCCAGACTAGACAGGGGAATCGGGGAGCTGTTTTTT	CARLDRGIGELFF
few	TRBJ2-1	TRBD2	TRBV18	TGTGCCAGCTCACAATCTAGCGGGACCTACAATGAGCAGTTCTTC	CASSQSSGTYNEQFF
many	TRBJ1-2	.	TRBV12-3/TRBV12-4	TGTGCCAGCAGTTTCCTTAACTATGGCTACACCTTC	CASSFLNYGYTF
many	TRBJ2-5	.	TRBV20-1	TGCAGTGCTACTCGACCGGGGATGAGCCAAGAGACCCAGTACTTC	CSATRPGMSQETQYF
.	TRBJ2-1	.	TRBV18	TGTGCCAGCTCACCACCGCGGGACTCCAATGAGCAGTTCTTC	CASSPPRDSNEQFF
many	TRBJ2-1	.	TRBV7-2	TGTGCCAGCAGCTCGACTAGGGAGCAGTTCTTC	CASSSTREQFF
many	TRBJ1-2	TRBD1	TRBV20-1	TGCAGTGCTACTTTCTCGGGACAGGGGGCCAATGGCTACACCTTC	CSATFSGQGANGYTF
few	TRBJ2-1	TRBD2	TRBV7-2	TGTGCCAGCCTCGGAGAGGGGACTAGCGGGAGCGGAGAGCAGTTCTTC	CASLGEGTSGSGEQFF
.	TRBJ2-3	.	TRBV7-2	TGTGCCAGCAGCTTAGTTGTAAGGGCTAGCACAGATACGCAGTATTTT	CASSLVVRASTDTQYF
few	TRBJ2-7	.	TRBV7-2	TGTGCCAGCAGCTTGAGCCCTTTCGGTGGCTACGAGCAGTACTTC	CASSLSPFGGYEQYF
.	TRBJ2-1	TRBD2	TRBV10-3	TGTGCCATCAGGAACCATGGGCGGGAGAGCTCCTACAATGAGCAGTTCTTC	CAIRNHGRESSYNEQFF
few	TRBJ2-1	TRBD2	TRBV7-6	TGTGCCAGCAGCTTAGTTCCGGGAGGGCATGAGCAGTTCTTC	CASSLVPGGHEQFF
.	TRBJ1-4	.	TRBV7-2	TGTGCCAGCAGCTTATTGAGGGTCGGCGATGAAAAACTGTTTTTT	CASSLLRVGDEKLFF
.	TRBJ1-5	.	TRBV2	TGTGCCAGCAACCAGGGGACTATAAATCAGCCCCAGCATTTT	CASNQGTINQPQHF
.	TRBJ2-7	.	TRBV27	TGTGCCTCAGCGTCAGGGGCAGGGGCCTACGAGCAGTACTTC	CASASGAGAYEQYF
few	TRBJ1-3	.	TRBV20-1	TGCAGTGCTAGTTCAATGGTTTCTGGAAACACCATATATTTT	CSASSMVSGNTIYF
few	TRBJ1-2	.	TRBV6-5	TGTGCCAGCAGTTCCCCCAGAGCCGGACACGATGGCTACACCTTC	CASSSPRAGHDGYTF
few	TRBJ1-5	.	TRBV20-1	TGCAGTGCCCTCAGGCTGGGCGGACAGCACTATCAGCCCCAGCATTTT	CSALRLGGQHYQPQHF
few	TRBJ2-7	TRBD1	TRBV7-7	TGTGCTAGCAGCCAGACAGGGTGGGACGAGCAGTACTTC	CASSQTGWDEQYF
many	TRBJ1-2	TRBD1	TRBV7-2	TGTGCCAGCAGCCTAGGGACAGGGCCTAACTATGGCTACACCTTC	CASSLGTGPNYGYTF
few	TRBJ1-2	.	TRBV20-1	TGCAGTGCTAGGTCCAGTTTCGGCTATGGCTACACCTTC	CSARSSFGYGYTF
few	TRBJ2-1	TRBD2	TRBV28	TGTGCCAGCAGTGGGACTAGCGGGCGTTACAATGAGCAGTTCTTC	CASSGTSGRYNEQFF
few	TRBJ2-7	TRBD1	TRBV4-3	TGCGCCAGCAGCCGGCGACAGGGGGTGGGAGAGCAGTACTTC	CASSRRQGVGEQYF